Each of the 23 T cell receptor beta chains below was sequenced from the same sample in a study of human T cells and chemical hapten exposure. TCRdb redid the calling of the RACE reads with MiXCR, one entry per CDR3 protein. In the table there are over 100,000 distinct CDR3 sequences, approximately 8.8% of which are singletons. Time point given: patch test 2, 6 weeks after DPC sensitization. Treatment: therapeutic diphenylcyclopropenone sensitization with weekly scalp DPC. Material: whole blood, obtained in connection with sensitization to the hapten diphenylcyclopropenone (DPC). The source of these receptors is a middle-aged woman with alopecia areata. Some clones in this sample may be carry-over from other donors' samples.

The chain is built from TRBV5-1 and TRBJ2-7; 15 nucleotides match TRBD2. The CDR3 consists of 17 residues. Looked up from germline, CDR1 is SGHRS and CDR2 is YFSETQ. Germline trimming cut 4 bases from V and 2 bases from J; bases unmatched to any gene: 7. DNA of the CDR3: TGCGCCAGCAGCGTGGGACTAGCGGGGGGCCCGACCTACGAGCAGTACTTC. It encodes CASSVGLAGGPTYEQYF.

CDR3 region: CASRGGQLDQPQHF. CDR3 coding DNA: TGTGCCAGCCGCGGTGGGCAATTAGATCAGCCCCAGCATTTT. The chain carries TRBV6-1 and TRBJ1-5; D is ambiguous. This CDR3 is built from 14 residues. V was clipped by 8 bases and J by 5 bases, with 16 bases between them. CDR1 and CDR2 from the germline V gene are MNHNS and SASEGT.

The gene calls are TRBV7-2 and TRBJ1-2; maybe TRBD1 (5 bases). This CDR3 contains 17 residues. Germline lookup yields CDR1 SGHTA and CDR2 FQGNSA. Between the trimmed V and J ends, which lost 5 bases and 1 base, there was a span of 20 bases. CDR3 region: CASSRGGREGINYGYTF. Written as DNA, the CDR3 is TGTGCCAGCAGCCGTGGCGGCAGGGAGGGGATTAACTATGGCTACACCTTC. The full variable domain, rest sourced from reference TRBV7-2 and TRBJ1-2, is GAGVSQSPSNKVTEKGKDVELRCDPISGHTALYWYRQSLGQGLEFLIYFQGNSAPDKSGLPSDRFSAERTGGSVSTLTIQRTQQEDSAVYLCASSRGGREGINYGYTFGSGTRLTVV.

The chain is built from TRBV7-6 and TRBJ1-5; the D gene is possibly TRBD1 (5 bases). The ends were cut back, 3 bases at V and 3 bases at J, with 12 bases in the middle. Germline lookup yields CDR1 SGHVS and CDR2 FNYEAQ. The CDR3 loop spans 15 amino acids. CDR3 protein: CASSLGTGDNQPQHF. CDR3 bases: TGTGCCAGCAGCTTGGGGACTGGGGACAATCAGCCCCAGCATTTT.

There are a few counts of this clonotype. The gene calls are TRBV7-6 and TRBJ2-3, with 9 positions matching TRBD2. V shed 8 bases, J shed 1 base, and the junction held 13 bases outside the gene matches. Germline loops: CDR1 SGHVS, CDR2 FNYEAQ. This CDR3 is built from 17 residues. This CDR3 is CASSQGGGLARTDTQYF. The CDR3 region has the DNA TGTGCCAGCTCACAGGGTGGTGGACTAGCGCGCACAGATACGCAGTATTTT.

V and J are TRBV19 and TRBJ2-7, with a weak D call TRBD1 (5 bases). Trimming shortened V by 3 bases and J by 5 bases, and 20 bases separated the two germline ends. The germline CDR1 and CDR2 sequences are LNHDA and SQIVND (reference sequence). This CDR3 is 16 amino acids long. CDR3 in DNA: TGTGCCAGTAGTATTGGTCCAAGACAGTTAACCAACGAGCAGTACTTC. The encoded protein is CASSIGPRQLTNEQYF.

This clonotype was picked up many times. This chain joins TRBV28 and TRBJ1-6, with TRBD1 as a possible D gene (5 bases). The CDR3 contains 14 residues. V lost 5 bases, J lost 9 bases, and 14 bases lay in between. The germline V gene encodes CDR1 MDHEN and CDR2 SYDVKM. The CDR3 sequence is CASSRTGEISPLHF. In nucleotides, the CDR3 is TGTGCCAGCAGTCGCACAGGAGAAATTTCACCCCTCCACTTT.

V usage is TRBV4-3 and J usage is TRBJ1-2; unclear D gene. Germline loops: CDR1 LGHNA, CDR2 YSLEER. CDR3 length equals 15 residues. Between the trimmed V and J ends, which lost 0 bases and 1 base, there was a span of 9 bases. In DNA form, the CDR3 reads TGCGCCAGCAGCCAAGATAAAGGGCATAACTATGGCTACACCTTC. It translates to CASSQDKGHNYGYTF.

The sample holds many counts of this clonotype. This chain connects TRBV5-4 to TRBJ2-7, with 10 nucleotides matching TRBD2. The CDR3 covers 17 residues. CDR1 and CDR2 from the germline V gene are SGHNT and YYREEE (reference sequence). With V trimmed by 2 bases and J by 3 bases, 11 bases remained unmatched. CDR3 coding DNA: TGTGCCAGCAGCTTATACCCCGGGACTAGCGAGTACTACGAGCAGTACTTC. Translating it yields CASSLYPGTSEYYEQYF. Looking up the rest from reference TRBV5-4 and TRBJ2-7 gives the full variable domain: ETGVTQSPTHLIKTRGQQVTLRCSSQSGHNTVSWYQQALGQGPQFIFQYYREEENGRGNFPPRFSGLQFPNYSSELNVNALELDDSALYLCASSLYPGTSEYYEQYFGPGTRLTVT.

This clonotype was recorded a few times. The chain combines TRBV9 with TRBJ2-5, with D uncertain. Germline assignment: CDR1 SGDLS and CDR2 YYNGEE. V gave up 0 bases and J gave up 1 base, with 7 bases separating them. CDR3 length: 14 amino acids. The CDR3 sequence: CASSVGSFQETQYF. CDR3 nucleotide sequence: TGTGCCAGCAGCGTAGGGAGTTTCCAAGAGACCCAGTACTTC.

This clonotype appeared a few times. The chain carries TRBV2 and TRBJ2-4; TRBD1 or TRBD2 may be the D gene (6 bases each). This CDR3 region has 15 residues. Trimming shortened V by 6 bases and J by 6 bases, and 18 bases separated the two germline ends. Germline lookup yields CDR1 SNHLY and CDR2 FYNNEI. CDR3 in amino acids: CASSPPGGQRNIQYF. The DNA of the CDR3 is TGTGCCAGCAGCCCCCCTGGGGGGCAGAGAAACATTCAGTACTTC.

The table lists this clonotype with many counts. The chain has TRBV19 and TRBJ1-4; TRBD1 matches at 7 bases. V lost 5 bases, J lost 2 bases, and 8 bases stayed unmatched. Germline loops: CDR1 LNHDA, CDR2 SQIVND (reference sequence). This CDR3 contains 16 residues. The DNA for the CDR3 is TGTGCCAGTAGTCCGGGACAGCCCATTACTAATGAAAAACTGTTTTTT. Its protein product is CASSPGQPITNEKLFF. Looking up the rest from reference TRBV19 and TRBJ1-4 gives the full variable domain: DGGITQSPKYLFRKEGQNVTLSCEQNLNHDAMYWYRQDPGQGLRLIYYSQIVNDFQKGDIAEGYSVSREKKESFPLTVTSAQKNPTAFYLCASSPGQPITNEKLFFGSGTQLSVL.

Ten or more counts support this clonotype. The chain has TRBV6-1 and TRBJ2-5; 13 nucleotides agree with TRBD2. Germline CDR1 and CDR2: MNHNS and SASEGT. This CDR3 spans 15 amino acids. J lost 2 bases, V lost 8 bases, and 5 bases had no gene match. For the CDR3, the DNA is TGTGCCAGCCGAAAGACTAGCGGGGGGCAAGAGACCCAGTACTTC. Translation gives CASRKTSGGQETQYF.

The sample holds a few counts of this clonotype. The rearrangement links TRBV27 to TRBJ1-2; 7 bases line up with TRBD1. The CDR3 is 11 residues long. V shed 9 bases, J shed 7 bases, and the junction held 5 bases outside the gene matches. Per the germline V gene, CDR1 is MNHEY and CDR2 is SMNVEV (reference sequence). The CDR3 coding sequence is TGTGCCAGTTCACAGGGGTTTGGCTACACCTTC. Translating it yields CASSQGFGYTF.

As regards this clonotype: This CDR3 is missing its conserved last phenylalanine or tryptophan, likely due to a read error. The V and J genes are TRBV4-1 and TRBJ2-1; D is perhaps TRBD2 (6 bases). CDR3 length equals 15 residues. Germline V gives CDR1 MGHRA, CDR2 YSYEKL. Deletions cut 0 bases from V and 11 bases from J, with 17 bases between. The CDR3 nucleotides are TGCGCCAGCAGCCAAGATGGGGTTCGCGGGGCCAAGCAGTTCTCC. Translated, it gives CASSQDGVRGAKQFS.

At least ten counts were recorded for this clonotype. The genes are TRBV3-1 and TRBJ1-1; 8 bases fit TRBD1. Germline V lookup: CDR1 LGHDT, CDR2 YNNKEL (reference sequence). The CDR3 contains 12 residues. The ends lost 0 bases at V and 10 bases at J; junction bases unmatched: 1. The CDR3 here is CASSQEDRVAFF. CDR3 coding DNA: TGTGCCAGCAGCCAAGAGGACAGGGTAGCTTTCTTT. The full variable domain, its missing parts supplied by reference TRBV3-1 and TRBJ1-1, is DTAVSQTPKYLVTQMGNDKSIKCEQNLGHDTMYWYKQDSKKFLKIMFSYNNKELIINETVPNRFSPKSPDKAHLNLHINSLELGDSAVYFCASSQEDRVAFFGQGTRLTVV.

This clonotype was counted ten times or more. This chain joins TRBV7-7 and TRBJ2-7; D gene ambiguous. There are 15 residues in the CDR3. Trimming stripped 1 base from V and 2 bases from J, with 12 bases between. Germline assignment: CDR1 SSHAT and CDR2 FNYEAQ (reference sequence). The CDR3 region is CASSLGAGYPYEQYF. The CDR3 DNA follows: TGTGCCAGCAGCTTAGGCGCAGGATACCCCTACGAGCAGTACTTC.

The genes are TRBV3-1 and TRBJ2-7; 12 bases match TRBD2. The CDR3 is made up of 15 amino acids. V lost 4 bases to trimming and J lost 4 bases; unmatched junction nucleotides: 5. The germline CDR1 and CDR2 sequences are LGHDT and YNNKEL (reference sequence). The DNA of the CDR3 is TGTGCCAGCAGCCTCGGACTAGCGGGGACGTACGAGCAGTACTTC. Residues: CASSLGLAGTYEQYF.

Here the CDR3 DNA reads TGTGCCAGCCACTCGACAGGGAGGATCTATGGCTACACCTTC. Translated, it gives CASHSTGRIYGYTF. The rearrangement uses TRBV6-5 and TRBJ1-2; 7 bases are shared with TRBD1. Germline V gene lookup returns CDR1 MNHEY and CDR2 SVGAGI. V lost 8 bases to trimming and J lost 4 bases; unmatched junction nucleotides: 10. The CDR3 is 14 amino acids.

This chain connects TRBV6-5 to TRBJ1-6; D gene uncertain. Looked up from germline, CDR1 is MNHEY and CDR2 is SVGAGI. V was pared by 10 bases and J by 0 bases, with 19 bases between. CDR3 length equals 17 residues. CDR3 DNA sequence: TGTGCCACCACAGTGGGTTATCCGAGCTCCTATAATTCACCCCTCCACTTT. Translating it yields CATTVGYPSSYNSPLHF.

This clonotype was counted between two and nine times. The chain combines TRBV4-3 with TRBJ2-7; D is ambiguous. This CDR3 is built from 15 residues. V dropped 0 bases and J dropped 5 bases, with 14 bases sitting between them. CDR1 is LGHNA, CDR2 YSLEER, per germline. CDR3 coding DNA: TGCGCCAGCAGCCAAGAGGGCTTGGGGTGGCACGAGCAGTACTTC. It codes for CASSQEGLGWHEQYF.

This rearrangement joins TRBV28 to TRBJ2-1, with D maybe TRBD2 (5 bases). Germline CDR1 is MDHEN and CDR2 is SYDVKM. CDR3 length: 14 residues. V was shortened by 6 bases and J by 7 bases, with 16 bases between the two germline ends. The DNA for the CDR3 is TGTGCCAGCAGCTTTCGTCCCACGGGGAATGAGCAGTTCTTC. Translating gives CASSFRPTGNEQFF.

CDR3 loop: CASIRLAGEYNEQFF. DNA for the CDR3: TGTGCCAGCATTCGACTAGCGGGGGAGTACAATGAGCAGTTCTTC. The genes are TRBV2 and TRBJ2-1, with 12 bases lining up with TRBD2. In germline, CDR1 is SNHLY, CDR2 FYNNEI. The CDR3 extends over 15 amino acids. The V and J ends lost 7 bases and 4 bases, in that order; junction bases with no gene match: 5.